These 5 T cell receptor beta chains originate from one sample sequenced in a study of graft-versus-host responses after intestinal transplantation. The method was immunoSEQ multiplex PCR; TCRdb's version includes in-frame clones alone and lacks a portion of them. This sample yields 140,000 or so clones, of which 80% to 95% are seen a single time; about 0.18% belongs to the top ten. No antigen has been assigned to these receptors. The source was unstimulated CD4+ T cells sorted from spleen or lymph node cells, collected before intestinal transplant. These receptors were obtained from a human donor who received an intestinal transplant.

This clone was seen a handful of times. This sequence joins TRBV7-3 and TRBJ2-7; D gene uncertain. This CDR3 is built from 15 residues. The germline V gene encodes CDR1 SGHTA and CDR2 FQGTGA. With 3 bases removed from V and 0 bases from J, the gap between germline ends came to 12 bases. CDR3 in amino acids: CASSFSGGSSYEQYF. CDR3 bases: TGTGCCAGCAGCTTTTCCGGCGGCTCCTCCTACGAGCAGTACTTC.

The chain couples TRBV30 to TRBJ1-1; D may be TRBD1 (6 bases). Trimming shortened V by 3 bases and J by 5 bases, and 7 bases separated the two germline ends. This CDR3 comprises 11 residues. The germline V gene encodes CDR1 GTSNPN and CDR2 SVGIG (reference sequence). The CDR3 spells CAWRQGTEAFF. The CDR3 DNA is TGTGCCTGGAGGCAGGGGACTGAAGCTTTCTTT.

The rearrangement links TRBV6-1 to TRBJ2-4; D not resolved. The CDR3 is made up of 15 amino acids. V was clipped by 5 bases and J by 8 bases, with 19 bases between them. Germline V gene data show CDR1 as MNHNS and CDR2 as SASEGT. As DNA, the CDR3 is TGTGCCAGCAGTCCCAGGAAAGGGTCGTCGGACATTCAGTACTTC. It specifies CASSPRKGSSDIQYF.

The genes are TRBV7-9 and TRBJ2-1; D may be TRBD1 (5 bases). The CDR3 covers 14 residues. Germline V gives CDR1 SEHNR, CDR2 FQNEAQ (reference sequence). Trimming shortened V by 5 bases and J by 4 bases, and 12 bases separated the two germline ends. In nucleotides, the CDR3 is TGTGCCAGCAGCCCCCAGGGTCCATACAATGAGCAGTTCTTC. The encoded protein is CASSPQGPYNEQFF.

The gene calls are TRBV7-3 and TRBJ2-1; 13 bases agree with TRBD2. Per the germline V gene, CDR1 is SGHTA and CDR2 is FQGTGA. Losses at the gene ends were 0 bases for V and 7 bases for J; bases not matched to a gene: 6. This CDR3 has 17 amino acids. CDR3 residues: CASSLTPGLAGPNEQFF. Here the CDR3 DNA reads TGTGCCAGCAGCTTAACGCCGGGACTAGCGGGACCAAATGAGCAGTTCTTC.